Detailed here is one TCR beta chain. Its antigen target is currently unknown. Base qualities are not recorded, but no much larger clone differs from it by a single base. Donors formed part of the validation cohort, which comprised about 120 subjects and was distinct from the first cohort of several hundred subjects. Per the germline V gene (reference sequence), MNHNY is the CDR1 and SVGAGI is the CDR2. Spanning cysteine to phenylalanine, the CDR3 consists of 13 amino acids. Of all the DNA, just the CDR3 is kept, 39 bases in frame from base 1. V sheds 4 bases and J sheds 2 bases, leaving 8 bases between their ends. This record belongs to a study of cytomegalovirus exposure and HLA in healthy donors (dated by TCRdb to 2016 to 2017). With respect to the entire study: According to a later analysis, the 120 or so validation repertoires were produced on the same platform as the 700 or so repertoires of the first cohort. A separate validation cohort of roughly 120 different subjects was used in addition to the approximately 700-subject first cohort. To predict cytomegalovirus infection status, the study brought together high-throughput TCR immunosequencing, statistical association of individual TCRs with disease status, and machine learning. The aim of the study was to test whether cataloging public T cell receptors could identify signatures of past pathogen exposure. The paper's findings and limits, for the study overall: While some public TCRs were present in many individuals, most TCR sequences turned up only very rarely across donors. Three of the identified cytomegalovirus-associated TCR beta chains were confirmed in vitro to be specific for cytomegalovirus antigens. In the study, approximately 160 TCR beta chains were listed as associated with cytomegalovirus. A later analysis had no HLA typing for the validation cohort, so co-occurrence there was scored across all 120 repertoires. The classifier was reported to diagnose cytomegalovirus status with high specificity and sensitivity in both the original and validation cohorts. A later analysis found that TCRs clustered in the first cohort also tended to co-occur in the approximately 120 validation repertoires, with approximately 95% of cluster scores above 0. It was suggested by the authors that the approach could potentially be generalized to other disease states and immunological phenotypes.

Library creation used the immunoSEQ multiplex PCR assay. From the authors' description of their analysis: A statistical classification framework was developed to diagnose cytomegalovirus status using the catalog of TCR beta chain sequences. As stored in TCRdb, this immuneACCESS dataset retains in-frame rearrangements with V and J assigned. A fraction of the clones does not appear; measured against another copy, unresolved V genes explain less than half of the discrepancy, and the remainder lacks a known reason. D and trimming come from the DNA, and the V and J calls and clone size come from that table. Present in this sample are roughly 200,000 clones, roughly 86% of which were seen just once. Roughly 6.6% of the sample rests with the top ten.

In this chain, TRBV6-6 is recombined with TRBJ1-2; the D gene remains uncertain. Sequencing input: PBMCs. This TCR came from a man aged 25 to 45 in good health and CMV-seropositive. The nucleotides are TGTGCCAGCAGTTCGGTACAGAACTATGGCTACACCTTC. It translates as CASSSVQNYGYTF.